Following are 13 T cell receptor beta chains from one sample sequenced in a study of cytomegalovirus exposure and HLA in healthy donors. The PCR used 60 Vbeta and 13 Jbeta primers. Data came from immunoSEQ multiplex PCR; TCRdb stores just in-frame clones and leaves some out. Of over 150,000 clones in the sample, around 82% were seen once. Sequenced sample: PBMCs. The receptor source for this set is a woman aged 25 to 45 in good health and CMV-seronegative.

This clone was detected only a few times. This chain joins TRBV5-1 and TRBJ1-4, with a tentative D call TRBD1 (5 bases). The CDR3 length is 17 residues. The germline gives CDR1 SGHRS, CDR2 YFSETQ. The V end lost 1 base, the J end lost 8 bases, and 21 bases lay between the germline ends. CDR3 DNA sequence: TGCGCCAGCAGCTTGTGGGGCAGGCCTGACCCTTCCGAAAAACTGTTTTTT. Its translation is CASSLWGRPDPSEKLFF.

The gene calls are TRBV14 and TRBJ2-1; the D is unclear. Germline-derived CDR1 and CDR2 are SGHDN and FVKESK. CDR3 size: 14 residues. V lost 6 bases, J lost 4 bases, and 13 bases lay in between. Here the CDR3 reads CASSLDSWYNEQFF. CDR3 coding DNA: TGTGCCAGCAGTCTCGACTCGTGGTACAATGAGCAGTTCTTC.

The V and J genes are TRBV10-2 and TRBJ1-3; possible D gene TRBD1, 5 bases. The CDR3 is 14 amino acids. CDR1 is WSHSY, CDR2 SAAADI, per germline. V lost 4 bases and J 1 base, leaving 8 bases between the germline ends. This chain's CDR3 is CASSVAGSGNTIYF. The DNA of the CDR3 is TGCGCCAGCAGTGTCGCAGGGTCTGGAAACACCATATATTTT.

The chain recombines TRBV5-1 with TRBJ2-6; D is perhaps TRBD1 (6 bases). The length of the CDR3 is 17 residues. Between the trimmed V and J ends, which lost 4 bases and 0 bases, there was a span of 14 bases. Germline V gives CDR1 SGHRS, CDR2 YFSETQ. The CDR3, as DNA: TGCGCCAGCAGCGCAGGGGTTTCCAACTCTGGGGCCAACGTCCTGACTTTC. Translating it yields CASSAGVSNSGANVLTF.

The chain links TRBV27 to TRBJ1-5; the D gene is possibly TRBD1 (6 bases). Deletions cut 4 bases from V and 2 bases from J, with 21 bases between. The CDR3 consists of 18 residues. Germline lookup yields CDR1 MNHEY and CDR2 SMNVEV (reference sequence). As DNA, the CDR3 is TGTGCCAGCAGTTCGATAAGGGGACATCAGGAGGGCAATCAGCCCCAGCATTTT. Translating it yields CASSSIRGHQEGNQPQHF.

The sample holds a few counts of this clone. The rearrangement uses TRBV7-9 and TRBJ2-3; 10 positions agree with TRBD2. CDR1 and CDR2 (germline): SEHNR, FQNEAQ (reference sequence). Trimming took 5 bases from V and 2 from J; bases not matched to a gene: 13. CDR3 length equals 18 residues. The CDR3 loop reads CASSGLMGLAPFTDTQYF. CDR3 bases: TGTGCCAGCAGCGGCCTGATGGGACTAGCGCCCTTCACAGATACGCAGTATTTT.

The chain uses TRBV7-9 and TRBJ2-2; TRBD1 matches at 7 bases. V trimming: 5 bases; J trimming: 5 bases; junction bases outside the gene matches: 2. Germline CDR1 SEHNR, CDR2 FQNEAQ (reference sequence). The CDR3 sequence is 13 residues long. The CDR3 coding sequence is TGTGCCAGCAGCACAGGGGAAACCGGGGAGCTGTTTTTT. Its protein product is CASSTGETGELFF. Looking up the rest from reference TRBV7-9 and TRBJ2-2 gives the full variable domain: DTGVSQNPRHKITKRGQNVTFRCDPISEHNRLYWYRQTLGQGPEFLTYFQNEAQLEKSRLLSDRFSAERPKGSFSTLEIQRTEQGDSAMYLCASSTGETGELFFGEGSRLTVL.

The chain joins TRBV9 to TRBJ2-7; maybe TRBD2 (6 bases). Germline CDR1 reads SGDLS; CDR2 reads YYNGEE. Trimming removed 3 bases at V and 5 bases at J, with 12 bases between. The CDR3 spans 13 residues. CDR3 sequence: CASSAGVTNEQYF. In DNA form, the CDR3 reads TGTGCCAGCAGCGCGGGGGTAACGAACGAGCAGTACTTC.

The CDR3 nucleotides read TGTGCCAGCAGCCCGAGACGGGGACAATCTTATTCGTCGTACGAGCAGTACTTC. This codes for CASSPRRGQSYSSYEQYF. V is TRBV7-6 and J is TRBJ2-7; D may be TRBD1 (6 bases). The CDR3 runs to 18 residues. Trimming cost V 5 bases and J 4 bases, with 27 bases left between them. Germline lookup yields CDR1 SGHVS and CDR2 FNYEAQ.

This CDR3 is CASSISRGYQETQYF. In DNA, the CDR3 is TGTGCCAGCAGTATCAGCAGGGGGTACCAAGAGACCCAGTACTTC. The chain links TRBV7-8 to TRBJ2-5; TRBD1 agrees at 7 bases. V dropped 6 bases and J dropped 0; count of bases not matched to a gene: 7. The CDR3 covers 15 residues. Germline loops: CDR1 SGHVS, CDR2 FQNEAQ.

The gene calls are TRBV2 and TRBJ2-5; 8 nucleotides line up with TRBD1. The V gene's germline CDR1 is SNHLY and CDR2 FYNNEI. This CDR3 has 15 residues. V gave up 6 bases and J gave up 2 bases; unmatched junction bases: 8. The CDR3 here is CASRAGTGPQETQYF. DNA of the CDR3: TGTGCCAGCAGGGCCGGGACAGGACCTCAAGAGACCCAGTACTTC.

The chain combines TRBV7-9 with TRBJ1-2, with TRBD1 matching 7 bases. This CDR3 comprises 13 residues. Looked up from germline, CDR1 is SEHNR and CDR2 is FQNEAQ (reference sequence). V trimming: 5 bases; J trimming: 8 bases; junction bases outside the gene matches: 8. CDR3 residues: CASSPRQGRGYTF. The CDR3 bases are TGTGCCAGCAGCCCCAGACAGGGCAGGGGCTACACCTTC.

In its sample, this clone was seen once. The chain joins TRBV7-2 to TRBJ2-3; no clear D gene. Germline loops: CDR1 SGHTA, CDR2 FQGNSA. V lost 4 bases and J lost 1, with 3 bases in between. This CDR3 contains 12 residues. CDR3 sequence reads: CASSSGTDTQYF. CDR3 bases: TGTGCCAGCAGCTCAGGCACAGATACGCAGTATTTT.